This TCR beta chain was captured by sequencing in a study of blood T cell repertoires in COVID-19. Residents of around 24 US areas, aged roughly 18 to 89 years, made up the participants. Researchers sorted participants into cohorts using their self-reported clinical history. Source study methods: By means of reference gene primer amplification, nucleated cell counts were estimated. The protocol was immunoSEQ multiplex PCR, while the TCRdb copy is restricted to in-frame clones and leaves out a portion. That table gives V, J and clone size, and the DNA gave D and trimming. The sample shows roughly 340,000 clones, 87% of them seen only once. The ends were cut back, 1 base at V and 6 bases at J, with 16 bases in the middle. The CDR3 is made up of 16 amino acids. Germline V gene data show CDR1 as MGHRA and CDR2 as YSYEKL.

This receptor was identified in a man aged 35 to 55 in a cohort exposed to, infected with or recovered from COVID-19 (not recorded which). The sequenced sample consisted of PBMCs or T cells enriched from blood (not recorded which). The genes are TRBV4-1 and TRBJ2-1; TRBD2 might be the D (5 bases). CDR3 region: CASSQVGTRSGNEQFF. In nucleotides, the CDR3 is TGCGCCAGCAGCCAAGTCGGTACTAGATCCGGCAATGAGCAGTTCTTC.